The 14 T cell receptor beta chains reported below all come from one sample, sequenced in a study of blood T cell repertoires in COVID-19. Sequencing was performed with immunoSEQ multiplex PCR; in TCRdb, only in-frame clones are kept and a portion is missing. In the table there are roughly 140,000 clones, 75% to 90% of which are singletons. The sequenced sample consisted of peripheral blood. These TCRs come from a woman in her 70s with acute or convalescent COVID-19.

This clone was recorded a few times. J is TRBJ1-5 and V is TRBV7-2, with a weak D call TRBD1 (5 bases). CDR1 and CDR2 from the germline V gene are SGHTA and FQGNSA. The CDR3 is 14 residues long. V gave up 6 bases and J gave up 2 bases, with 11 bases separating them. CDR3 sequence reads: CASSQGWGNQPQHF. CDR3 coding DNA: TGTGCCAGCAGTCAGGGTTGGGGCAATCAGCCCCAGCATTTT.

The rearrangement uses TRBV28 and TRBJ1-1; D call uncertain. This CDR3 is built from 12 residues. Trimming took off 5 bases at V and 9 bases at J, with 13 bases between the two ends. Germline CDR1 and CDR2: MDHEN and SYDVKM. The CDR3 reads CASSAQNEKAFF. CDR3 nucleotide sequence: TGTGCCAGCAGTGCCCAGAACGAAAAAGCTTTCTTT.

A few counts support this clone. The rearrangement uses TRBV19 and TRBJ1-2; 9 positions match TRBD1. Germline CDR1 is LNHDA and CDR2 is SQIVND (reference sequence). The CDR3 sequence is 15 residues long. Unmatched junction bases numbered 10, after V lost 5 bases and J lost 6 bases. This CDR3 is CASSVQGARKNGYTF. CDR3 bases: TGTGCCAGTAGTGTACAGGGGGCGAGGAAAAATGGCTACACCTTC.

The genes are TRBV3-1 (or the pseudogene TRBV3-2) and TRBJ2-1, with 10 nucleotides matching TRBD2. Unmatched junction bases numbered 0, after V lost 0 bases and J lost 4 bases. This CDR3 is built from 15 residues. CDR1 is LGHDT, CDR2 YNNKEL, per germline (reference sequence). CDR3: CASSQETSGYNEQFF. CDR3 bases: TGTGCCAGCAGCCAAGAGACTAGCGGGTACAATGAGCAGTTCTTC.

The J gene is TRBJ1-3, the V gene TRBV5-1; the D gene is possibly TRBD1 (6 bases). CDR3 size: 16 residues. Germline-derived CDR1 and CDR2 are SGHRS and YFSETQ. Trimming shortened V by 7 bases and J by 3 bases, and 20 bases separated the two germline ends. CDR3 loop: CASSLAGTRHGNTIYF. DNA of the CDR3: TGCGCCAGCTCTCTGGCCGGGACAAGGCATGGAAACACCATATATTTT.

The DNA of the CDR3 is TGTGCCAGCAGTTTCCCAGGGGGATCTGGCTACACCTTC. This encodes CASSFPGGSGYTF. This chain connects TRBV6-5 to TRBJ1-2; TRBD1 agrees at 7 bases. There are 13 residues in the CDR3. Germline V gene sequence: CDR1 MNHEY, CDR2 SVGAGI. The J segment lost 7 bases and the V segment lost 4 bases, leaving 6 bases of the junction unmatched.

The chain is built from TRBV4-2 and TRBJ1-5, with TRBD1 matching over 7 bases. The CDR3 is 15 amino acids. V was clipped by 3 bases and J by 3 bases; unmatched bases: 5. Germline CDR1 is LGHNA and CDR2 is YNFKEQ. The CDR3 nucleotides are TGTGCCAGCAGCCAGAAGACAGGGCACAATCAGCCCCAGCATTTT. Residues: CASSQKTGHNQPQHF.

The gene calls are TRBV18 and TRBJ1-3, with D uncertain. This CDR3 contains 21 residues. The germline CDR1 and CDR2 sequences are KGHSH and LQKENI. V was shortened by 2 bases and J by 0 bases, with 26 bases between the two germline ends. The CDR3 DNA is TGTGCCAGCTCACCAACTCCCGAGACGAGTCCCGGGTCTAACTCTGGAAACACCATATATTTT. Translating gives CASSPTPETSPGSNSGNTIYF. The complete variable domain, with remaining parts taken from reference TRBV18 and TRBJ1-3, reads NAGVMQNPRHLVRRRGQEARLRCSPMKGHSHVYWYRQLPEEGLKFMVYLQKENIIDESGMPKERFSAEFPKEGPSILRIQQVVRGDSAAYFCASSPTPETSPGSNSGNTIYFGEGSWLTVV.

The chain has TRBV5-1 and TRBJ2-2; D ambiguous. CDR1 is SGHRS, CDR2 YFSETQ, per germline. This CDR3 is 15 amino acids long. V was trimmed by 0 bases and J by 0 bases, leaving 6 bases between them. CDR3: CASSLVNSNTGELFF. The CDR3 DNA follows: TGCGCCAGCAGCTTGGTTAATTCGAACACCGGGGAGCTGTTTTTT.

The chain combines TRBV2 with TRBJ1-6; 7 positions match TRBD1. From germline, CDR1 is SNHLY and CDR2 FYNNEI. The CDR3 consists of 13 residues. J lost 10 bases, V lost 4 bases, and 4 bases had no gene match. Here the CDR3 DNA reads TGTGCCAGCAGTGGGCAGGGGGTCTCACCCCTCCACTTT. Amino acid sequence: CASSGQGVSPLHF.

The chain is built from TRBV7-2 and TRBJ2-6; TRBD1 agrees at 9 bases. The V segment lost 5 bases and the J segment 4 bases; nucleotides outside the gene matches: 15. The germline V gene has CDR1 SGHTA and CDR2 FQGNSA. CDR3 length equals 19 residues. DNA of the CDR3: TGTGCCAGCAGCCCACAGGGACAGGGAGTCATCCTGGGGGCCAACGTCCTGACTTTC. Translating gives CASSPQGQGVILGANVLTF.

The chain links TRBV30 to TRBJ2-1, with a weak D call TRBD1 (6 bases). Per germline, CDR1 GTSNPN and CDR2 SVGIG (reference sequence). Trimming left V 3 bases short and J 8 bases short, with 29 bases between. The CDR3 runs to 18 residues. Written as DNA, the CDR3 is TGTGCCTGGAGCGTTGCAAAGGGCGTGAGGGGGTCAGGTGATGAGCAGTTCTTC. It specifies CAWSVAKGVRGSGDEQFF.

The rearrangement uses TRBV18 and TRBJ1-4; maybe TRBD1 (5 bases). The CDR3 length is 13 residues. Per the germline V gene, CDR1 is KGHSH and CDR2 is LQKENI. V was shortened by 3 bases and J by 7 bases, with 9 bases between the two germline ends. The CDR3 sequence is CASSPGGGEKLFF. As DNA, the CDR3 is TGTGCCAGCTCACCGGGGGGAGGTGAAAAACTGTTTTTT.

The chain couples TRBV10-3 to TRBJ2-7; 8 bases line up with TRBD2. Trimming took 1 base from V and 0 from J; bases not matched to a gene: 5. The germline V gene encodes CDR1 ENHRY and CDR2 SYGVKD. CDR3 length equals 16 residues. CDR3 nucleotide sequence: TGTGCCATCAGTGAGTTCGGCGGGGGGCCCTCCTACGAGCAGTACTTC. Translation gives CAISEFGGGPSYEQYF.